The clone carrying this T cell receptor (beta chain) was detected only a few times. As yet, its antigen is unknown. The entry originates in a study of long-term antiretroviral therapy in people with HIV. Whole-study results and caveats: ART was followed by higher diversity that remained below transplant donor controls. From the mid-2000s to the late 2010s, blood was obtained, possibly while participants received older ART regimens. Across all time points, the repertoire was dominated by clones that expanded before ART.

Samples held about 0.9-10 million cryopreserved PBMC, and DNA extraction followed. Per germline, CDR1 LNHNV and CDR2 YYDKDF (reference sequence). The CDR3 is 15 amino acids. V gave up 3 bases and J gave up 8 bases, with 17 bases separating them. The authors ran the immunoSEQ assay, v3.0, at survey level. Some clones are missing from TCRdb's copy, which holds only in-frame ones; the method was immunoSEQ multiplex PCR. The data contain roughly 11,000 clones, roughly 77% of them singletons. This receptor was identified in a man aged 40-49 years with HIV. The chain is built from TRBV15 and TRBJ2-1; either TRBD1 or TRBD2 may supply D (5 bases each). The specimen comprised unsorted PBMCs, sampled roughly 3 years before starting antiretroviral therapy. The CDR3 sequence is CATSRHRDLDHEQFF. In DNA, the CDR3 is TGTGCCACCAGCAGGCACCGGGACCTAGACCATGAGCAGTTCTTC.